The present entry profiles one T cell receptor beta chain with its context. Its antigen remains unidentified. This specimen comes from a study of shared clonotypes between healthy human individuals. Overall study context: The people who gave samples were a couple of women and a few men aged 18 to 49.

General observations from the study: Naive subsets, compared against memory subsets, generally had larger estimated richness values.

The data were produced by immunoSEQ multiplex PCR, yet TCRdb's version contains in-frame clones alone and is incomplete. The table records 980,000 or so clones, about 80% of them present only once. There are 15 residues in the CDR3. V shed 6 bases, J shed 7 bases, and the junction held 6 bases outside the gene matches. Germline CDR1 is MNHNS and CDR2 is SASEGT. The gene calls are TRBV6-1 and TRBJ2-1; 13 bases map to TRBD2. The receptor was isolated from a man between 18 and 29 years old in good health. Sequencing was done on a sample of memory CD4+ T cells sorted from blood. Documented subset: CD45RA-negative fraction. The CDR3 loop is CASRQGLAGRNEQFF. The CDR3 bases are TGTGCCAGCAGACAGGGACTAGCGGGGCGAAATGAGCAGTTCTTC.